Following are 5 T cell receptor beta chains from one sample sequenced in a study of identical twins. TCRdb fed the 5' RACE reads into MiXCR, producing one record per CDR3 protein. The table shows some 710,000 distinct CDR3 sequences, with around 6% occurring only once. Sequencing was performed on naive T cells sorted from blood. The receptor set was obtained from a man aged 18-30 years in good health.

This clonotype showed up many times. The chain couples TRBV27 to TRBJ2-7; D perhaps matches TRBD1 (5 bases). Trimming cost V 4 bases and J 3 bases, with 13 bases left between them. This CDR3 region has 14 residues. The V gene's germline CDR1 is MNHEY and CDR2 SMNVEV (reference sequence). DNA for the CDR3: TGTGCCAGCAGTTCGTATAGGGGCGGCTACGAGCAGTACTTC. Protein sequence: CASSSYRGGYEQYF.

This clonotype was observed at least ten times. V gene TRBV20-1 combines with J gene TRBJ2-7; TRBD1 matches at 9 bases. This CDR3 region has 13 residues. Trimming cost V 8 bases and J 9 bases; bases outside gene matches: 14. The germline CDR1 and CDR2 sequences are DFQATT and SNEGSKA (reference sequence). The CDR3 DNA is TGCAGTTCCCCCGGGACAGGGTACATAGGGCAGTACTTC. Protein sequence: CSSPGTGYIGQYF.

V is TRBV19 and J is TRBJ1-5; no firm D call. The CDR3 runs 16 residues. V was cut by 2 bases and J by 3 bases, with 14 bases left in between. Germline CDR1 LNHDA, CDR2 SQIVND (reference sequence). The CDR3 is CASSISPVRHNQPQHF. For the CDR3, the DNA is TGTGCCAGTAGTATATCCCCGGTTAGGCACAATCAGCCCCAGCATTTT.

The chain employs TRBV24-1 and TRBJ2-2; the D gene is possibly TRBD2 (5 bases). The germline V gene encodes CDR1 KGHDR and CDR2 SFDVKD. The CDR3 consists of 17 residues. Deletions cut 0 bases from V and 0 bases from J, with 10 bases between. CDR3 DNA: TGTGCCACCAGTGATTTGCACGGGGATGCGAACACCGGGGAGCTGTTTTTT. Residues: CATSDLHGDANTGELFF.

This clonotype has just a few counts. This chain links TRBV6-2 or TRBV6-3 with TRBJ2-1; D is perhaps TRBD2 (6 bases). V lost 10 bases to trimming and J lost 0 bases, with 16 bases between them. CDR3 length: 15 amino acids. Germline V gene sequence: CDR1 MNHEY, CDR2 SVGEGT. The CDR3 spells CATAVAGSSYNEQFF. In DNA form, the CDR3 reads TGTGCCACCGCCGTCGCCGGGAGCTCCTACAATGAGCAGTTCTTC.